The 2 T cell receptor beta chains below all came from one sample that was sequenced in a study of post-analysis software for immune sequencing data. General study points: Higher frequency in patients than in controls was seen for about five TRBV segments, with TRBV5-6, TRBV5-1 and TRBV20-1 among them.

Unique-molecular-identifier-tagged TCR beta cDNA libraries were used. One entry per CDR3 protein results from TCRdb running MiXCR on the PCR reads. This table has fewer than 900,000 distinct CDR3 sequences, approximately 44% appearing once. Their specific antigens are unknown. Sequenced sample: blood. The origin of the receptors is a girl between 5 and 17 years old with multiple sclerosis.

The table lists this clonotype with a few counts. The gene calls are TRBV7-9 and TRBJ2-4, with TRBD2 as a possible D gene (6 bases). V lost 3 bases to trimming and J lost 13 bases, with 28 bases between them. From germline, CDR1 is SEHNR and CDR2 FQNEAQ (reference sequence). This CDR3 is 17 amino acids long. The CDR3 DNA sequence: TGTGCCAGCAGCTTGGTTTCCGGGAGTGGTGCCTACAATGAGCAGTACTTC. Its protein is CASSLVSGSGAYNEQYF.

The J gene is TRBJ2-3, the V gene TRBV20-1, with D perhaps TRBD1 or TRBD2 (5 bases each). V was shortened by 0 bases and J by 6 bases, with 13 bases between the two germline ends. The CDR3 sequence is 14 residues long. The V gene's germline CDR1 is DFQATT and CDR2 SNEGSKA (reference sequence). CDR3 region: CSARDSRGADTQYF. The CDR3 nucleotides read TGCAGTGCTAGAGATTCGAGGGGTGCGGATACGCAGTATTTT.